This T cell receptor beta chain was profiled in a study of OX40 agonist ivuxolimab in advanced cancers. At the level of the study: A male proportion of about 84% was recorded, with mean age around 64 years and range roughly 20 to 90.

The length of the CDR3 is 14 residues. Trimming removed 2 bases at V and 8 bases at J, with 12 bases between. Germline lookup yields CDR1 MDHEN and CDR2 SYDVKM. The data were produced by immunoSEQ multiplex PCR, yet TCRdb's version contains in-frame clones alone and is incomplete. The sample shows about 90,000 clones, about 90% of them seen only once. Regarding the study as a whole: The mean number of expanded clones was higher in CD8+ T cells than in CD4+.

Collection of blood occurred at baseline, at cycle 4 day 1, and at cycle 7 day 1. Concerning this clone itself: The target antigen is unknown.

The origin of this receptor is an adult with an advanced solid tumor such as melanoma, head and neck, liver or kidney cancer. Specimen: CD4+ or CD8+ T cells sorted from blood, collected in a trial of the OX40 agonist ivuxolimab. This rearrangement joins TRBV28 to TRBJ1-4; weak D call: TRBD1 (5 bases). DNA of the CDR3: TGTGCCAGCAGTTTAGTGGGGGAACGGGAAAAACTGTTTTTT. Protein sequence: CASSLVGEREKLFF.